This T cell receptor (beta chain) originates from a study of tumor-infiltrating lymphocytes in primary liver carcinoma. Worth noting for this clonotype: This CDR3 is missing its conserved last phenylalanine or tryptophan, likely due to a read error.

The germline V and J ends were trimmed by 2 bases and 5 bases, with 24 bases remaining between them. The CDR3 consists of 19 residues. CDR1 and CDR2 from the germline V gene are MNHNY and SVGAGI (reference sequence). Germline DNA was extracted too, while blood RNA derived from unsorted whole blood. The researchers produced TCR beta cDNA from around 0.5 ug total RNA with a constant-region primer. Three nested multiplex PCR rounds, a slightly modified ARM-PCR method, built the TCR beta libraries. Use of TRBV1-TRBV30 forward primers with a C-beta reverse primer characterized the first two PCR rounds, which lasted roughly 9 cycles each. Via MiXCR, TCRdb re-called the multiplex PCR reads, giving one row per CDR3 protein. The sample contains around 330,000 distinct CDR3 sequences, 65% of which appear only once.

The material sequenced was peripheral blood. The J gene is TRBJ2-2, the V gene TRBV6-6; D is perhaps TRBD2 (6 bases). This TCR derives from a man aged 40-49 years with primary liver carcinoma and hepatitis B virus infection. CDR3 sequence reads: CASSYQEKSGTPPTGELFY. The CDR3 nucleotides read TGTGCCAGCAGTTACCAAGAGAAGTCCGGGACTCCGCCAACCGGGGAGCTGTTTTAT.